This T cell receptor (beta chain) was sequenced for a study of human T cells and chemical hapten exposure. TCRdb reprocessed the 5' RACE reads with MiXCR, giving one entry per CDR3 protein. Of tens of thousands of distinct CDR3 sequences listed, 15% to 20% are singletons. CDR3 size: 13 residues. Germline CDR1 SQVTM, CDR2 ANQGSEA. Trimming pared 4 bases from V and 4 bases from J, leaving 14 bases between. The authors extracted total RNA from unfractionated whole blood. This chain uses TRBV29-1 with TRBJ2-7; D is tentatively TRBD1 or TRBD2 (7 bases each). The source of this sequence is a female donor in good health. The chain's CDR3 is CSVGPQGGYEQYF. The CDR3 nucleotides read TGCAGCGTTGGTCCCCAGGGGGGGTACGAGCAGTACTTC.